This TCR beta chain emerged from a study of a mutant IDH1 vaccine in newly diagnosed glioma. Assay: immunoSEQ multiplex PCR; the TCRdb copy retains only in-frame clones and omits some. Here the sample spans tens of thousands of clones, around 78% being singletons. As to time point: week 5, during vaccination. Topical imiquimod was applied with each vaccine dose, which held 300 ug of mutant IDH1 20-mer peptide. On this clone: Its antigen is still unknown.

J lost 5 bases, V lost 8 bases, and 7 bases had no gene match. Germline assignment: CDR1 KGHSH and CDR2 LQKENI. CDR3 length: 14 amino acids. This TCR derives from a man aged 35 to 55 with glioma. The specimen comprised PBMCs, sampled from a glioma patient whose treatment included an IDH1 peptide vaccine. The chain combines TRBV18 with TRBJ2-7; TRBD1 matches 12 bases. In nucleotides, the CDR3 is TGTGCCAGCAGAATCGGGACAGGGGGCAACGAGCAGTACTTC. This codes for CASRIGTGGNEQYF.